This T cell receptor beta chain was recorded in a study of cytomegalovirus exposure and HLA in healthy donors listed by TCRdb under 2017. With regard to the full study: In an earlier analysis of approximately 640 of the donors, less than 350 Gb of sequence data and roughly 100 million unique TCR beta sequences from 150 million to 200 million T cells were reported. An early release that covered fewer than 800 HLA-typed donors contained approximately 300 gigabases of sequencing data and tens of millions of unique TCR sequences. Of the approximately 370 genotyped donors, 75% to 85% were placed in the genetic ancestry cluster associated with self-reported Caucasian donors. The study aimed to test whether cataloging public T cell receptors could reveal signatures of past pathogen exposure. The T cell repertoires of several hundred subjects were profiled by immunosequencing and related to cytomegalovirus serostatus. Besides the first cohort of around 670 subjects, a separate validation cohort made up of 95 to 150 different subjects was used. To predict cytomegalovirus infection status, the study brought together high-throughput TCR immunosequencing, statistical association of individual TCRs with disease status, and machine learning. In a later analysis, previously published TCR beta repertoires from several hundred donors were re-analyzed and high-resolution HLA genotyping was added so that TCR occurrence patterns could be studied. Rather than using new phenotypic data, the later analysis identified candidate immune exposures from TCR beta sequences and from how often those sequences occurred across donors. An earlier analysis of 500 to 750 of the donors applied high-throughput TCR beta sequencing to assess whether each TCR beta V gene segment acted as functional or pseudogenic. Donor age, sex, ethnicity and CMV serostatus were compiled alongside the repertoire data. Genome-wide SNP genotypes for about 65% of the roughly 670 donors were used in a later genetic analysis, which treated that subset as a discovery cohort. All discovery cohort repertoires had been generated using a single sequencing platform. Both class I and class II loci were covered by HLA typing, at four-digit resolution. Typing coverage varied by locus: roughly 629-630 donors for A, B, C, DRB1 and DQB1; some 520 for DQA1; around 610 for DPA1; around 490 for DPB1. Four or five DR-DQ haplotypes were handled as single units for association and clustering because linkage in the cohort was strong. Among approximately 370 genotyped donors of the cohort, an average of approximately 220,000 unique TCR beta nucleotide sequences was sequenced per donor, of which about 20% were non-productive. Study-wide findings and limitations: Because HLA typing was missing for some donors at each locus, association tests included only the typed subset. In a later genetic analysis, a missense DCLRE1C variant was associated with V-gene and J-gene trimming of TCR beta chains, and the association was replicated in an independent cohort. Because the 87-base-pair reads could not distinguish some IMGT-functional V segments, including TRBV6-2 and TRBV6-3, those segments were excluded. A group of highly shared sequence variants was considered likely to be a technical artifact of the sequencing pipeline. According to a later analysis, most CMV-associated TCR beta chains appeared to be HLA-restricted, and the HLA associations seemed to be driven largely by CMV exposure. Correlated functional status among segregating V segments might reflect linkage disequilibrium, but an unknown experimental factor could not be ruled out. CMV serostatus was the only immune exposure information available for the cohort. Because counts were too low, around 17 rarely observed V segments, including chromosome 9 orphons, were left out of the earlier analysis of some 640 of the donors. In a later analysis, TCR association rates were found to vary across HLA loci, with the most associated TCRs seen for DRB1 alleles and the fewest for HLA-C alleles. In an earlier analysis of more than 500 of the donors, most TCR beta V segments appeared in productive rearrangements about 87% or about 30% of the time, broadly matching IMGT annotations. In both the original and validation cohorts, the classifier was reported to diagnose cytomegalovirus status with high specificity and sensitivity. In the study, approximately 160 TCR beta chains were listed as associated with cytomegalovirus. According to a later analysis, parvovirus B19, influenza, CMV and Epstein-Barr virus appeared linked to several top co-occurrence clusters. According to the authors, the approach could potentially be generalized to other disease states and immunological phenotypes. A few of the identified cytomegalovirus-associated TCR beta chains were confirmed in vitro to be specific for cytomegalovirus antigens. In a later genetic analysis, fewer N-insertions in productive TCRs were reported among donors in an Asian-associated ancestry cluster than the 666-donor mean. When HLA alleles, especially DR and DQ, strongly co-occurred, TCR associations were difficult to assign to individual alleles. A further reported finding was that TCR beta sequences accurately predicted the HLA-A and HLA-B alleles for most subjects in the first cohort. A later analysis associated about 17,000 TCR beta sequences with specific HLA alleles at a false discovery rate of 0.05. Across donors, most TCR sequences were observed very rarely, whereas some public TCRs were present in many individuals. In a later analysis, HLA-associated TCR beta chains showed more clonal expansion and lower generation probabilities than non-associated chains that were equally common. Roughly uniform sequencing depth across donors was assumed in presence/absence analyses, although this assumption may not hold. This cohort had only TCR beta chains sequenced, and the lack of alpha or paired-chain data limited which features could be detected.

Turning to this clone: Its antigen target is currently unknown. No much larger clonotype is one base removed from it; base qualities were not supplied.

The germline V gene (reference sequence) specifies PRHDT as CDR1 and FYEKMQ as CDR2. Trimming leaves V shorter by 4 bases and J shorter by 7 bases, with the junction holding 4 bases beyond the gene matches. The cysteine opens and the phenylalanine closes a CDR3 of 13 amino acids. CDR3 DNA is the only sequence kept; it has 39 bases, read in frame from the first base. Libraries were built with the immunoSEQ multiplex PCR assay. For the multiplex PCR, a mixture combining 60 forward primers for TCR Vbeta segments and 13 reverse primers for TCR Jbeta segments was used. Amplification of the CDR3 region of rearranged TCR beta genes was performed with a multiplex PCR assay on genomic DNA. The Illumina HiSeq System was used to sequence the amplified TCR beta libraries as 87-base-pair reads. The authors' pipeline ran thus. A later analysis tallied roughly 76 million unique TCR beta chains across the 610 or so repertoires, and approximately 9.9 million of those chains were shared by two or more donors. Raw reads were error-corrected and collapsed into unique sequences by a nearest-neighbor algorithm in which closely related sequences were merged to remove PCR and sequencing errors. Alignment of CDR3 sequences to IMGT reference sequences was used to assign V, D and J gene segments. For a sequence to be retained, at least a six-nucleotide match to both a V gene segment and a J gene segment was required. A rearrangement counted as productive if the CDR3 had no stop codons and remained in frame with V and J, and every other rearrangement counted as non-productive. Following IMGT convention, CDR3 was defined as the stretch from the second conserved V-encoded cysteine up to the conserved J-encoded phenylalanine. Sequences without an unambiguous match to a single V gene segment were excluded from the earlier analysis of 500 to 700 of the donors. An earlier analysis of under 750 of the donors called V segments functional above 56.7% productive rearrangements and segregating when the between-donor standard deviation exceeded 5%. To diagnose cytomegalovirus status from the catalog of TCR beta chain sequences, a statistical classification framework was built. V and J gene assignment, in a later analysis, came from comparing TCR nucleotide sequences with IMGT/GENE-DB human TR gene sequences. A later analysis assigned CDR3 sequences and most-parsimonious VDJ recombination scenarios with the TCRdist pipeline. In a later analysis, every TCR beta chain was defined by the combination of its CDR3 amino acid sequence and its V-gene family, and reads without a unique V-gene family were dropped. To address suspected cross-contamination and a sequencing artifact, a later analysis removed 450 to 700 highly shared, low-generation-probability nucleotide sequences. For each public chain, a later analysis derived a clonal expansion index from normalized ranks of inferred template counts within each repertoire. In a later analysis, generation probabilities were computed using a VDJ recombination model fitted to out-of-frame rearrangements, and the results were checked against IGoR. In a later analysis, TCR-TCR, TCR-HLA and TCR-CMV co-occurrence was scored with hypergeometric tests, and a repertoire-size bias correction was applied to TCR pairs. A later analysis estimated false discovery rates by permuting HLA or CMV assignments 20 times. In a later analysis, co-occurring TCRs were grouped with DBSCAN, and TCRdist sequence similarity was added when clustering was performed within HLA-allele-positive subsets. Repertoires with fewer than 30,000 or more than 120,000 public chains were left out of co-occurrence clustering, as were four to six repertoires with anomalous nucleotide sharing. TCRdb mirrors the immuneACCESS table, restricted to in-frame sequences. Some clones are absent from its copies; in checked studies, under half trace to an unresolved V gene, and the reason for the others is unknown. V and J calls and clone size are copied from that table; D and trimming were computed from the DNA. The sample contains approximately 250,000 clones, roughly 78% of them found a single time. Clones ranked in the top ten supply around 0.44% of the sample.

The cohort comprised some 680 healthy bone marrow donors. Cohort members were all nominally healthy when sampled, although unrecorded immune exposures were likely present. The donor was CMV seronegative and was included in the group of about 400 seronegative cohort members. A peripheral blood sample was provided by each donor, and peripheral blood mononuclear cells were used for TCR beta sequencing. Genomic DNA was extracted from the blood cell samples with the Qiagen DNeasy Blood Extraction Kit. The chain links TRBV13 with TRBJ1-1, with 9 bases aligning to TRBD1. Specimen: PBMCs. The TCR was taken from a boy between 10 and 17 years old in good health and CMV-seronegative. Read as DNA, the sequence is TGTGCCAGCAGCTGGGGACAGGGTGGTGAAGCTTTCTTT. Its protein is CASSWGQGGEAFF.